Listed here are 11 T cell receptor beta chains from one sample, sequenced in a study of CD8+CD57+ T cells in acquired aplastic anemia. TCR beta VDJ combinations and CDR3 sequences were profiled from genomic DNA. MiXCR was run by TCRdb on the reads, yielding one entry per CDR3 protein. This table holds 400,000 to 450,000 distinct CDR3 sequences, 60% to 80% found once. What was sequenced was sorted CD4+, CD8+, or CD8+CD57+ T cells (not recorded which) from PBMCs. The receptors derive from a human donor in good health, serving as a control.

This clonotype was counted at least ten times. The chain employs TRBV12-3 or TRBV12-4 and TRBJ2-7, with a weak D call TRBD2 (6 bases). The CDR3 totals 15 residues. Trimming shortened V by 0 bases and J by 3 bases, and 12 bases separated the two germline ends. CDR3 nucleotide sequence: TGTGCCAGCAGTTTAGCGGTCGGGACTGGCTACGAGCAGTACTTC. Translation gives CASSLAVGTGYEQYF.

The genes are TRBV7-3 and TRBJ1-1, with D perhaps matching TRBD1 (5 bases). Germline V gene data show CDR1 as SGHTA and CDR2 as FQGTGA. This CDR3 is built from 15 residues. Trimming left V 9 bases short and J 5 bases short, with 22 bases between. CDR3: CASSVDGRAGTEAFF. In DNA form, the CDR3 reads TGTGCCAGTAGCGTAGATGGCAGGGCGGGAACTGAAGCTTTCTTT.

This chain joins TRBV12-3 or TRBV12-4 and TRBJ1-1, with D maybe TRBD1 (6 bases). CDR3 length equals 13 residues. V was pared by 6 bases and J by 5 bases, with 13 bases between. The chain's CDR3 is CASRVDRRTEAFF. Written as DNA, the CDR3 is TGTGCCAGCAGAGTCGACAGGAGAACTGAAGCTTTCTTT.

The J gene is TRBJ2-7, the V gene TRBV9; 8 nucleotides agree with TRBD2. V was pared by 3 bases and J by 3 bases, with 5 bases of the junction left unmatched. The V gene's germline CDR1 is SGDLS and CDR2 YYNGEE. The CDR3 covers 14 residues. The CDR3 nucleotides are TGTGCCAGCAGCGCGCCCGGGGGGGACTACGAGCAGTACTTC. Translated: CASSAPGGDYEQYF.

Of note for this clonotype: Given the absence of the conserved phenylalanine or tryptophan at the CDR3 end, a read error is likely. The DNA is omitted, as the CDR3 cannot be located on it reliably, and the CDR3 follows TCRdb's listing. This chain connects TRBV24-1 to TRBJ1-2; TRBD1, the table's D call, was not compared with the DNA. The germline gives CDR1 KGHDR, CDR2 SFDVKD. The CDR3 region is 15 residues in length, termini included. CDR3 protein: CASSDSGQGAGGYIC.

As to this clonotype: The conserved phenylalanine or tryptophan normally closing the CDR3 is absent here, so this likely arose from a read error. The DNA is omitted, as the CDR3 cannot be located on it reliably, and the CDR3 follows TCRdb's listing. The gene calls are TRBV10-3 and TRBJ1-6; the table's TRBD1 call for D was not verified on the DNA. Germline V gene sequence: CDR1 ENHRY, CDR2 SYGVKD. Counting both end residues, the CDR3 totals 16 amino acids. CDR3 in amino acids: CATSGPYRGHSSPLRS.

The chain employs TRBV20-1 and TRBJ2-1, with a possible D match to TRBD2 (7 bases). This CDR3 has 16 residues. The V gene's germline CDR1 is DFQATT and CDR2 SNEGSKA (reference sequence). V gave up 3 bases and J gave up 4 bases, with 19 bases separating them. Written as DNA, the CDR3 is TGCAGTGCTAGCACTAGGGGGGGGAGGGCGTACAATGAGCAGTTCTTC. Encoded protein: CSASTRGGRAYNEQFF.

The sample holds one count of this clonotype. The chain carries TRBV12-3 or TRBV12-4 and TRBJ2-3; no definite D call. CDR3 length: 14 residues. Trimming removed 7 bases from V and 3 bases from J, with 14 bases in between. The DNA of the CDR3 is TGTGCCAGCAATACAGTTTATTCGACAGATACGCAGTATTTT. Amino acids: CASNTVYSTDTQYF.

The chain links TRBV5-1 to TRBJ1-5; TRBD1 might be the D (5 bases). CDR1 is SGHRS, CDR2 YFSETQ, per germline. The CDR3 covers 14 residues. With 3 bases removed from V and 6 bases from J, the gap between germline ends came to 13 bases. CDR3: CASSYGGTCQPQHF. The CDR3 nucleotides are TGCGCCAGCAGCTACGGCGGGACGTGTCAGCCCCAGCATTTT.

The chain is built from TRBV2 and TRBJ1-6, with D perhaps matching TRBD1 (6 bases). Trimming removed 6 bases at V and 13 bases at J, with 22 bases between. CDR3 length: 15 residues. Germline V gene lookup returns CDR1 SNHLY and CDR2 FYNNEI. The CDR3 bases are TGTGCCAGCAGCCCACAAGGACAGCATAATGCGCCCCTCCACTTT. Its protein is CASSPQGQHNAPLHF.

With respect to this clonotype: One base away lies a much larger clone, so this may be a sequencing read error. The chain joins TRBV7-2 to TRBJ2-7; 7 nucleotides match TRBD1. The end of the DNA is better explained by TRBJ2-1, so the J call may be wrong. The CDR3 loop spans 14 amino acids. Germline CDR1 and CDR2: SGHTA and FQGNSA. CDR3 DNA: TGTGCCAGCAGCCCCTTGGGACAGCTCCATGAGCAGTTCTTC. The encoded protein is CASSPLGQLHEQFF.